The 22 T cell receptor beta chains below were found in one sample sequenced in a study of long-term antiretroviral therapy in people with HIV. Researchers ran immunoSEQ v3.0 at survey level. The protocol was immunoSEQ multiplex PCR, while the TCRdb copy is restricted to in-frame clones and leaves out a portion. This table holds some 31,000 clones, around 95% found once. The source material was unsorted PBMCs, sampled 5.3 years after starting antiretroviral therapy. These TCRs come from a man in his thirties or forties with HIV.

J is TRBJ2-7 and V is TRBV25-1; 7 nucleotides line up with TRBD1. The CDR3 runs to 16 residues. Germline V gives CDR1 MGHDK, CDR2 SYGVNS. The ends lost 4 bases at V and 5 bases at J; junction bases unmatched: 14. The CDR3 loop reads CASSASGTALLDEQYF. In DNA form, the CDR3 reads TGTGCCAGCAGTGCCTCCGGGACAGCGCTCCTGGACGAGCAGTACTTC.

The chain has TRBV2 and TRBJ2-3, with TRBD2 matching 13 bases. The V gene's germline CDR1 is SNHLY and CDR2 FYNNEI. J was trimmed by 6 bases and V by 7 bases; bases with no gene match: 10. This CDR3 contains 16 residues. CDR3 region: CASISRTSGRSDTQYF. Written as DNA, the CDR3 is TGTGCCAGCATTTCCCGGACTAGCGGGAGATCGGATACGCAGTATTTT.

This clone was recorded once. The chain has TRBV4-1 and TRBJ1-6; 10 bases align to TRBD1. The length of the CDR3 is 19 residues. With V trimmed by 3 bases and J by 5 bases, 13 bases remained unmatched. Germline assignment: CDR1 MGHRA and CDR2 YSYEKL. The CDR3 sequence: CASSHENYVGTGDNSPLHF. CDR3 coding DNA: TGCGCCAGCAGCCACGAAAATTACGTCGGGACAGGGGATAATTCACCCCTCCACTTT.

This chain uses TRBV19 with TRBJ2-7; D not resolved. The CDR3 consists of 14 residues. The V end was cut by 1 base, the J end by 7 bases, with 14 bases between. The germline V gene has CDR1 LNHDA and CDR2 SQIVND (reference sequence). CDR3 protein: CASSIVAGPGEQYF. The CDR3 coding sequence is TGTGCCAGTAGTATAGTAGCAGGTCCTGGGGAGCAGTACTTC.

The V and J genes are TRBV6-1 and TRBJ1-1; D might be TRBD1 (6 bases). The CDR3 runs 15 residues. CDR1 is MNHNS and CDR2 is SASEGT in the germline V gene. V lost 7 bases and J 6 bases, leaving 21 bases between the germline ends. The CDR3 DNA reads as TGTGCCAGCACCCCCCTGGGGGGGGCACCTTCTGAAGCTTTCTTT. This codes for CASTPLGGAPSEAFF.

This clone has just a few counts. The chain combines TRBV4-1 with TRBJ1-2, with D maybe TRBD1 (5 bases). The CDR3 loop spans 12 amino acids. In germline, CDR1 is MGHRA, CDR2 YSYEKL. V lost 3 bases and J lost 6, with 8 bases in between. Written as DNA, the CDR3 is TGCGCCAGCAGCCATTTAGGGGATGGCTACACCTTC. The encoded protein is CASSHLGDGYTF.

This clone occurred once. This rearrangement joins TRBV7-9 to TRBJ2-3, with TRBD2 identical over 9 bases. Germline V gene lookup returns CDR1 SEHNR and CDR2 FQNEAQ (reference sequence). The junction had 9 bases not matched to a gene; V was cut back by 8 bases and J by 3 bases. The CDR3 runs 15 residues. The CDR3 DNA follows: TGTGCCAGCTCCCGCGGGCTAGCGGGAACAGATACGCAGTATTTT. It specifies CASSRGLAGTDTQYF.

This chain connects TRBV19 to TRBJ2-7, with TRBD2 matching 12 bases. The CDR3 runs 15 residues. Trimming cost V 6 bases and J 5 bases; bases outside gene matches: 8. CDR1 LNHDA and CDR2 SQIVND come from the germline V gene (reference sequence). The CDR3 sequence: CASSLTSGSFDEQYF. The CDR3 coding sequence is TGTGCCAGTAGCCTGACTAGCGGGAGCTTCGACGAGCAGTACTTC.

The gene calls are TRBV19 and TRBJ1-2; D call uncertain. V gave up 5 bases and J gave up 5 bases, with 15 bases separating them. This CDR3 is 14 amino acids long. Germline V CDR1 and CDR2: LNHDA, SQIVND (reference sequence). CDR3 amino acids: CASSPSGFAYGYTF. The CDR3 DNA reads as TGTGCCAGTAGTCCTTCCGGGTTTGCATATGGCTACACCTTC.

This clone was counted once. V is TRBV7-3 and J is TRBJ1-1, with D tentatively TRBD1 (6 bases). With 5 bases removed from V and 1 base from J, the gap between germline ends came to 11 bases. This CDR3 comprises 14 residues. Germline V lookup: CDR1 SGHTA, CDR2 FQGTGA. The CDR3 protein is CASSPMGANTEAFF. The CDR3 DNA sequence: TGTGCCAGCAGCCCTATGGGGGCGAACACTGAAGCTTTCTTT.

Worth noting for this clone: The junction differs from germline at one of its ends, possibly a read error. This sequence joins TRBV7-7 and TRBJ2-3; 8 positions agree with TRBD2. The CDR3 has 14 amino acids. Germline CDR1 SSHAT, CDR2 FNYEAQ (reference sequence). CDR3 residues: CASSFTGGQDTQYF. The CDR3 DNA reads TGTGCTAGCAGCTTCACGGGGGGGCAAGATACGCAGTATTTT.

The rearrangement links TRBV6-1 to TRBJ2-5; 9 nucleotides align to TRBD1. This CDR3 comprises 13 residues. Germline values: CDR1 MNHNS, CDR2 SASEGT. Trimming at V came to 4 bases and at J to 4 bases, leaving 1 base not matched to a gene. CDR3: CASSGQGGETQYF. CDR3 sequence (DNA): TGTGCCAGCAGTGGACAGGGGGGAGAGACCCAGTACTTC.

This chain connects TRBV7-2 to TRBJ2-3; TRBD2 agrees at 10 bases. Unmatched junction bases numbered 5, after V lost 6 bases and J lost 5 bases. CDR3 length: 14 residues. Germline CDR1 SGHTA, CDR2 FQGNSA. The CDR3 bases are TGTGCCAGCAGAATAGCGGGAGGCGGAGATACGCAGTATTTT. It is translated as CASRIAGGGDTQYF.

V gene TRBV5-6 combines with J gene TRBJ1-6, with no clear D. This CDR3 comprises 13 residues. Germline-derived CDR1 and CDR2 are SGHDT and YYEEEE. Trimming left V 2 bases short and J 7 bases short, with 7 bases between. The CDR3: CASSLHGNSPLHF. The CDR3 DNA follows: TGTGCCAGCAGCTTACACGGAAATTCACCCCTCCACTTT.

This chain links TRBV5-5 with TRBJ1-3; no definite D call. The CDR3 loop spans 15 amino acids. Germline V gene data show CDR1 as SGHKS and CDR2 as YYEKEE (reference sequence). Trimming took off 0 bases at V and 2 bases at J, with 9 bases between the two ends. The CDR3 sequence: CASSLEQHTGNTIYF. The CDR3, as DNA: TGTGCCAGCAGCTTGGAGCAGCACACTGGAAACACCATATATTTT. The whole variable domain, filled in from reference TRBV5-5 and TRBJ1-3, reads DAGVTQSPTHLIKTRGQQVTLRCSPISGHKSVSWYQQVLGQGPQFIFQYYEKEERGRGNFPDRFSARQFPNYSSELNVNALLLGDSALYLCASSLEQHTGNTIYFGEGSWLTVV.

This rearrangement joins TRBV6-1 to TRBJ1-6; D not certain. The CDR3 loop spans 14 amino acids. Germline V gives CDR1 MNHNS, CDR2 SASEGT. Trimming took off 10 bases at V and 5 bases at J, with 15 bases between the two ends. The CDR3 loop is CATPRRVNNSPLHF. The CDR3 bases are TGTGCCACCCCTCGGAGGGTGAATAATTCACCCCTCCACTTT.

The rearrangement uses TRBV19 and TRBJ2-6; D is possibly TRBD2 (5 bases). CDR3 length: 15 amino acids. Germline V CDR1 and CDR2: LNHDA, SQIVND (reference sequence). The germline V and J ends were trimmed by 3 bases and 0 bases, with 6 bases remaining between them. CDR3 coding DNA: TGTGCCAGTAGTATTGAGGGCTCTGGGGCCAACGTCCTGACTTTC. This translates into CASSIEGSGANVLTF. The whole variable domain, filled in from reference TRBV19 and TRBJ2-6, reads DGGITQSPKYLFRKEGQNVTLSCEQNLNHDAMYWYRQDPGQGLRLIYYSQIVNDFQKGDIAEGYSVSREKKESFPLTVTSAQKNPTAFYLCASSIEGSGANVLTFGAGSRLTVL.

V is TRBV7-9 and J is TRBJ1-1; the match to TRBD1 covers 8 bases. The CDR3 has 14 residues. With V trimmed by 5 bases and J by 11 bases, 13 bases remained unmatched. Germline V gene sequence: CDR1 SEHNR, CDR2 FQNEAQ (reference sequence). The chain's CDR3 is CASSDDRGVWGAFF. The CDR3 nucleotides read TGTGCCAGCAGCGACGACAGGGGCGTATGGGGGGCTTTCTTT.

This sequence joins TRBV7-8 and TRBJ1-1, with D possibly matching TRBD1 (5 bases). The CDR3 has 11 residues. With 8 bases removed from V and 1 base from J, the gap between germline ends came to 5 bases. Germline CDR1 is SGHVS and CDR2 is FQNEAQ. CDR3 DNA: TGTGCCAGCGGGGGGAACACTGAAGCTTTCTTT. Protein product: CASGGNTEAFF.

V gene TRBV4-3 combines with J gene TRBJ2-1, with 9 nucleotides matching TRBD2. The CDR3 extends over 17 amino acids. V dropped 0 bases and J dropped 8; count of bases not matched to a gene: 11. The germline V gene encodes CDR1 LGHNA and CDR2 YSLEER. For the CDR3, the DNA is TGCGCCAGCAGCCAAGACGGGGCGGGAGGGCCAGTGTATGAGCAGTTCTTC. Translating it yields CASSQDGAGGPVYEQFF.

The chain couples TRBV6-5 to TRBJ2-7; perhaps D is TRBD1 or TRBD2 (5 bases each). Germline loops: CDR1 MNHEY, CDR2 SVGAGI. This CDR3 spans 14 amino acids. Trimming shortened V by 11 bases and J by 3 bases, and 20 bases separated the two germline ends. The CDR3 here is CALGAAYPYYEQYF. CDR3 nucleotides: TGTGCCCTCGGGGCGGCTTACCCCTACTACGAGCAGTACTTC.

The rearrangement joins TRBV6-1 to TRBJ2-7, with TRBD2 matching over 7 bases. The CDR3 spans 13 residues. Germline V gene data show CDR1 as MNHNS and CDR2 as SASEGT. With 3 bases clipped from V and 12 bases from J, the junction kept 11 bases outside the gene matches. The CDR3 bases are TGTGCCAGCAGTGACCTCTTCTGGGAGGGTCGGTACTTC. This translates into CASSDLFWEGRYF.